The TCR beta chain described here comes from a study of T cells expressing NK-cell markers. Study-wide findings and caveats: In four donors, dominant clonotypes made up roughly 28.3-65% of CD3+CD56-NKG2C+ cells. Among CD8+ T cells from several donors, dominant NKG2C+ clonotypes accounted for roughly 1.0-7.0%.

Turning to this clonotype: Its antigen is not known.

Per germline, CDR1 MGHRA and CDR2 YSYEKL. CDR3 size: 18 residues. 5'RACE template switching built TCR beta cDNA with unique molecular identifiers. TCRdb reprocessed the 5' RACE reads, with one entry per CDR3 protein and no DNA. This repertoire comprises a few hundred thousand distinct CDR3 sequences; its ten largest clones make up 5% to 5.5%. The V and J genes are TRBV4-1 and TRBJ2-3; checking the TCRdb D call of TRBD2 is not possible without DNA. The clonotype comes from a man between 18 and 69 years old in good health. Sequencing was performed on blood T cells: a sorted CD56 or NKG2C T cell subset, CD4+ or CD8+ T cells, or bulk PBMC T cells (not recorded which). The CDR3 sequence: CASSPTNYFSGGADTQYF.